This is a list of T cell receptor beta chains from one sample in a study of glioma-infiltrating T cells. TCRdb re-called the multiplex PCR reads with MiXCR, one entry per CDR3 protein. The sample contains about 130,000 distinct CDR3 sequences, roughly a quarter of which appear only once. The sample consisted of glioma tissue, nonneoplastic brain tissue, or PBMCs (not recorded which). Receptors were obtained from a human donor with low-grade glioma or glioblastoma, undergoing nonglioma brain surgery, or in good health (not recorded which). CDR3s leave out the opening cysteine and the closing phenylalanine or tryptophan. Each record gives: CDR3 protein, J gene, V gene, clone size. Clone size, where shown, is once, few, many, or a class for clones that have expanded.

CDR3: ASSLLNPGELF; J: TRBJ2-2; V: TRBV28; size: -
CDR3: AISDPGQGQEGHT; J: TRBJ1-2; V: TRBV10-3; size: -
CDR3: ASSSGSFNEKLF; J: TRBJ1-4; V: TRBV27; size: few
CDR3: ASSHSDRGFQETQY; J: TRBJ2-5; V: TRBV27; size: many
CDR3: ASSEIRGQSNEKLF; J: TRBJ1-4; V: TRBV6-1; size: -
CDR3: ASSFQDYGYT; J: TRBJ1-2; V: TRBV28; size: many
CDR3: ASSPGTGQDTQY; J: TRBJ2-3; V: TRBV18; size: many
CDR3: ANSLDRGTEAF; J: TRBJ1-1; V: TRBV7-9; size: -
CDR3: ASSKGSGGSYNEQF; J: TRBJ2-1; V: TRBV25-1; size: few
CDR3: ASRGQGGVTEAF; J: TRBJ1-1; V: TRBV12-3/TRBV12-4; size: few
CDR3: SARGTVDLSNQPQH; J: TRBJ1-5; V: TRBV20-1; size: -
CDR3: ASSLGTGWTEAF; J: TRBJ1-1; V: TRBV5-1; size: -
CDR3: SAVAGRVAIDT; J: TRBJ1-2; V: TRBV20-1; size: few
CDR3: ASSGRLQDGNGYT; J: TRBJ1-2; V: TRBV2; size: -
CDR3: ASSPTGEETQY; J: TRBJ2-5; V: TRBV5-1; size: few
CDR3: ASFRHPNTDTQY; J: TRBJ2-3; V: TRBV7-9; size: few
CDR3: SARVGGGEETQY; J: TRBJ2-5; V: TRBV20-1; size: -
CDR3: SARDPQAGSRGYT; J: TRBJ1-2; V: TRBV20-1; size: -
CDR3: ASSPLDDSTGELF; J: TRBJ2-2; V: TRBV18; size: few
CDR3: ASSYDMVTEAF; J: TRBJ1-1; V: TRBV14; size: -
CDR3: AAKESGAKNIQY; J: TRBJ2-4; V: TRBV28; size: -
CDR3: ASSVAGPQETQY; J: TRBJ2-5; V: TRBV2; size: -
CDR3: SAERTGIGNQPQH; J: TRBJ1-5; V: TRBV20-1; size: many
CDR3: ASSPLPQETQY; J: TRBJ2-5; V: TRBV7-6; size: once
CDR3: ASRGVGMANSPLH; J: TRBJ1-6; V: TRBV25-1; size: -
CDR3: ASSLGGQGGNQPQH; J: TRBJ1-5; V: TRBV7-9; size: few
CDR3: ASSQWGLAGGYGKNIQY; J: TRBJ2-4; V: TRBV28; size: -
CDR3: ASSALPTSGGPEETQY; J: TRBJ2-5; V: TRBV7-9; size: few
CDR3: SARQGLNEKLF; J: TRBJ1-4; V: TRBV20-1; size: many
CDR3: ASSLGGGGANTEAF; J: TRBJ1-1; V: TRBV7-2; size: many
CDR3: ASSLQVTGVAF; J: TRBJ1-1; V: TRBV7-9; size: many
CDR3: ASSTDRDREAF; J: TRBJ1-1; V: TRBV19; size: few
CDR3: ASSAPPSPLH; J: TRBJ1-6; V: TRBV25-1; size: many
CDR3: ASSLADPQPQH; J: TRBJ1-5; V: TRBV28; size: many
CDR3: ASSFYRDQPQH; J: TRBJ1-5; V: TRBV11-2; size: -
CDR3: ASSPGLGTDTQY; J: TRBJ2-3; V: TRBV7-9; size: few
CDR3: ASSSGRNSDTQY; J: TRBJ2-3; V: TRBV6-1; size: -
CDR3: ASSPPVGPQETQY; J: TRBJ2-5; V: TRBV28; size: few
CDR3: ASSYTRPGGYT; J: TRBJ1-2; V: TRBV28; size: -
CDR3: ASSLEASTDTQY; J: TRBJ2-3; V: TRBV11-1; size: few
CDR3: ASSQGPGGENTEAF; J: TRBJ1-1; V: TRBV4-1; size: -
CDR3: ASSLFLLQETQY; J: TRBJ2-5; V: TRBV7-2; size: many
CDR3: ASSHRGGNEQF; J: TRBJ2-1; V: TRBV6-1; size: many
CDR3: ASSLRPPGHFHEQF; J: TRBJ2-1; V: TRBV2; size: -
CDR3: SARTGTKSSPLH; J: TRBJ1-6; V: TRBV29-1; size: -
CDR3: ASILTRWDRGRRDYGYT; J: TRBJ1-2; V: TRBV7-3; size: -
CDR3: ASSFNRGNSPLH; J: TRBJ1-6; V: TRBV7-3; size: few
CDR3: ASSPSTSRETQY; J: TRBJ2-5; V: TRBV27; size: many
CDR3: ASSLEGGARYNEQF; J: TRBJ2-1; V: TRBV11-3; size: -
CDR3: ASTQGGGRVGYT; J: TRBJ1-2; V: TRBV6-1; size: many
CDR3: ASSWAGGTEAF; J: TRBJ1-1; V: TRBV7-2; size: many